Following are 22 T cell receptor beta chains from one sample sequenced in a study of T-cell memory formation after mild COVID-19 (dated by TCRdb to the early 2020s). Libraries were built with 5' RACE. TCRdb lists the instrument as Illumina NovaSeq 6000. In TCRdb, the public reads were trimmed at Q25 with fastp and aligned with MiXCR, with productive beta chains retained. Rows with a matching CDR3 protein are joined into one entry that keeps the most common DNA and genes. The sample table lists around 340,000 distinct CDR3 sequences, roughly 15% of them with a count of one. The leading ten clones occupy about 24% of the sample. Sequences were obtained from PBMCs or a T cell subset sorted from them (not recorded which). The receptor set was obtained from a man aged 18 to 30 who had mild COVID-19 (a few samples of this study predate the infection). The sample titles of this study are shuffled in the database, so cell type and time point are left out; the donor was told from shared clones.

This clonotype has just a few counts. This chain links TRBV4-3 with TRBJ2-7; D is unresolved. The CDR3 totals 15 residues. The V gene's germline CDR1 is LGHNA and CDR2 YSLEER. Trimming took off 1 base at V and 0 bases at J, with 10 bases between the two ends. CDR3 nucleotides: TGCGCCAGCAGCCAAGTACCCAGGAGCTCCTACGAGCAGTACGTC. It translates to CASSQVPRSSYEQYV.

This sequence joins TRBV20-1 and TRBJ1-6; D ambiguous. From germline, CDR1 is DFQATT and CDR2 SNEGSKA (reference sequence). Trimming stripped 1 base from V and 0 bases from J, with 7 bases between. This CDR3 has 15 residues. The CDR3 DNA follows: TGCAGTGCTAGAGGAGAGCACTCCTATAATTCACCCCTCCACTTT. Protein product: CSARGEHSYNSPLHF.

The CDR3, as DNA: TGTGCCAGCAGTTTGAGGACAGGGGCGATCACTGAAGCTTTCTTT. Its protein product is CASSLRTGAITEAFF. The genes are TRBV28 and TRBJ1-1; 9 bases match TRBD1. The CDR3 has 15 amino acids. CDR1 MDHEN and CDR2 SYDVKM come from the germline V gene. Trimming took 3 bases from V and 4 from J; bases not matched to a gene: 6.

The rearrangement links TRBV4-3 to TRBJ2-1, with 11 bases matching TRBD2. Germline V gene sequence: CDR1 LGHNA, CDR2 YSLEER. The CDR3 runs 17 residues. The junction had 11 bases not matched to a gene; V was cut back by 2 bases and J by 8 bases. For the CDR3, the DNA is TGCGCCAGCAGCCAAAGGCTAGCGGGGGGTTGGTCATATGAGCAGTTCTTC. Its protein product is CASSQRLAGGWSYEQFF.

This clonotype was detected only a few times. This chain connects TRBV12-1 to TRBJ2-3; TRBD1, the table's D call, was not compared with the DNA. TRBV12-1 is a documented pseudogene. The CDR3 totals 15 residues. CDR3 coding DNA: TGTGCCAGCGCTCGCCTTTGGGGGGTGGTAGATACGCAGTATTTT. This encodes CASARLWGVVDTQYF.

The V call is TRBV19, the J call TRBJ1-5, with D hard to call. The CDR3 consists of 17 residues. The V and J ends lost 4 bases and 0 bases respectively, with 16 bases between them. Germline CDR1 LNHDA, CDR2 SQIVND (reference sequence). The CDR3 protein is CASSTRRKDNSNQPQHF. DNA of the CDR3: TGTGCCAGTAGTACCCGAAGAAAGGATAATAGCAATCAGCCCCAGCATTTT.

A few counts support this clonotype. The chain has TRBV5-1 and TRBJ2-7, with a weak D call TRBD1 (6 bases). V was pared by 6 bases and J by 6 bases, with 22 bases between. The CDR3 is 15 residues long. The germline CDR1 and CDR2 sequences are SGHRS and YFSETQ. CDR3 DNA: TGCGCCAGCACCAAAATCGAACAGGGTCCCTCCGAGCAGTACTTC. This translates into CASTKIEQGPSEQYF. Filled out from reference TRBV5-1 and TRBJ2-7, the complete variable domain reads KAGVTQTPRYLIKTRGQQVTLSCSPISGHRSVSWYQQTPGQGLQFLFEYFSETQRNKGNFPGRFSGRQFSNSRSEMNVSTLELGDSALYLCASTKIEQGPSEQYFGPGTRLTVT.

This clonotype was picked up a small number of times. V is TRBV10-3 and J is TRBJ1-1; perhaps TRBD1 as D (5 bases). CDR3 size: 13 residues. V lost 4 bases to trimming and J lost 6 bases, with 12 bases between them. Germline loops: CDR1 ENHRY, CDR2 SYGVKD. The CDR3 here is CAISGVQGAEAFF. The CDR3 region has the DNA TGTGCCATCAGTGGGGTGCAGGGCGCTGAAGCTTTCTTT.

At least ten counts were recorded for this clonotype. V usage is TRBV20-1 and J usage is TRBJ2-3, with TRBD2 identical over 10 bases. The CDR3 extends over 17 amino acids. Looked up from germline, CDR1 is DFQATT and CDR2 is SNEGSKA (reference sequence). Trimming removed 3 bases from V and 3 bases from J; junction bases left unmatched: 12. In DNA, the CDR3 is TGCAGTGCTAGCGGACTTATAGCTAGCGGGGGTACAGATACGCAGTATTTT. Its translation is CSASGLIASGGTDTQYF.

This clonotype was detected a few times. The rearrangement joins TRBV5-8 to TRBJ1-1, with a possible D match to TRBD1 (5 bases). The CDR3 has 11 amino acids. Germline CDR1 is SGHTS and CDR2 is YDEGEE. V was clipped by 1 base and J by 13 bases, with 11 bases between them. CDR3 sequence: CASSLRGYGFF. Written as DNA, the CDR3 is TGTGCCAGCAGCTTGCGGGGCTACGGTTTCTTT.

The chain joins TRBV20-1 to TRBJ2-1, with 10 positions matching TRBD2. Germline V CDR1 and CDR2: DFQATT, SNEGSKA (reference sequence). V lost 5 bases, J lost 3 bases, and 4 bases stayed unmatched. This CDR3 comprises 14 residues. The CDR3 reads CSAGIAGGYNEQFF. DNA of the CDR3: TGCAGTGCTGGTATAGCGGGGGGCTACAATGAGCAGTTCTTC.

The V gene is TRBV9, the J gene TRBJ2-1, with 9 positions matching TRBD2. Germline-derived CDR1 and CDR2 are SGDLS and YYNGEE. The V and J ends lost 2 bases and 3 bases, in that order; junction bases with no gene match: 6. The CDR3 runs to 16 residues. The CDR3, as DNA: TGTGCCAGCAGCGTGACAGGCGGGGGGGGCTACAATGAGCAGTTCTTC. Amino acid sequence: CASSVTGGGGYNEQFF.

The V call is TRBV18, the J call TRBJ2-3; D unresolved. The germline gives CDR1 KGHSH, CDR2 LQKENI. V shed 6 bases and J shed 6 bases, with 13 bases lying between them. The CDR3 contains 13 residues. CDR3 in DNA: TGTGCCAGCTCCGTGGACCACACCGATACGCAGTATTTT. The encoded protein is CASSVDHTDTQYF.

The table lists this clonotype with a few counts. V usage is TRBV6-1 and J usage is TRBJ2-1; TRBD2 agrees at 7 bases. V trimming: 4 bases; J trimming: 5 bases; junction bases outside the gene matches: 5. The CDR3 totals 14 residues. Germline V gene lookup returns CDR1 MNHNS and CDR2 SASEGT. DNA of the CDR3: TGTGCCAGCAGTGCCGCAGCGGGGAACAATGAGCAGTTCTTC. Its protein is CASSAAAGNNEQFF.

V is TRBV7-9 and J is TRBJ2-1; 10 nucleotides align to TRBD1. Losses at the gene ends were 1 base for V and 7 bases for J; bases not matched to a gene: 7. The CDR3 has 16 amino acids. Germline loops: CDR1 SEHNR, CDR2 FQNEAQ (reference sequence). CDR3 sequence (DNA): TGTGCCAGCAGCTTAGGCCGGGACAGGGGCACGAATGAGCAGTTCTTC. This codes for CASSLGRDRGTNEQFF.

This clonotype was counted at least ten times. The chain couples TRBV2 to TRBJ1-5; D gene unclear. Germline assignment: CDR1 SNHLY and CDR2 FYNNEI. This CDR3 region has 17 residues. V was pared by 0 bases and J by 1 base, with 13 bases between. Here the CDR3 DNA reads TGTGCCAGCAGTGAAGCGTTTAAAGGGAGGAGCAATCAGCCCCAGCATTTT. Amino acid sequence: CASSEAFKGRSNQPQHF.

The chain recombines TRBV7-2 with TRBJ2-7, with 7 bases identical to TRBD2. CDR3 length: 18 residues. V lost 5 bases and J lost 6; bases outside the gene matches: 22. CDR1 and CDR2 (germline): SGHTA, FQGNSA. CDR3 DNA sequence: TGTGCCAGCAGCCTCTCGTTCGGGGAGGGATATATTGGGTCCGAGCAGTACTTC. This gives the protein CASSLSFGEGYIGSEQYF.

This clonotype was recorded many times. The chain is built from TRBV18 and TRBJ2-7, with D possibly called TRBD1 or TRBD2 (5 bases each). V lost 3 bases and J 1 base, leaving 19 bases between the germline ends. Germline loops: CDR1 KGHSH, CDR2 LQKENI. The CDR3 contains 17 residues. CDR3 bases: TGTGCCAGCTCACCTATCCGGGACGGCCGGGGTTCCTACGAGCAGTACGTC. Protein sequence: CASSPIRDGRGSYEQYV.

This clonotype was counted a few times. The genes are TRBV4-3 and TRBJ1-5; 7 nucleotides match TRBD1. Germline CDR1 and CDR2: LGHNA and YSLEER. V gave up 4 bases and J gave up 7 bases; unmatched junction bases: 7. The CDR3 has 14 residues. CDR3 protein: CASSRDTGVQPQHF. CDR3 nucleotide sequence: TGCGCCAGCAGCCGAGATACAGGGGTCCAGCCCCAGCATTTT.

This clonotype was counted only a few times. The V call is TRBV3-1, the J call TRBJ2-7; the D call may be TRBD1 or TRBD2 (6 bases each). V was shortened by 0 bases and J by 0 bases, with 15 bases between the two germline ends. Germline V lookup: CDR1 LGHDT, CDR2 YNNKEL (reference sequence). The length of the CDR3 is 17 residues. CDR3 in DNA: TGTGCCAGCAGCCAAGATGGTAGGGGGGTGTCCTCCTACGAGCAGTACTTC. Its protein product is CASSQDGRGVSSYEQYF.

This clonotype came up a few times. The chain has TRBV4-2 and TRBJ2-3, with D uncertain. The V and J ends lost 4 bases and 6 bases respectively, with 14 bases between them. The CDR3 sequence is 14 residues long. The germline V gene encodes CDR1 LGHNA and CDR2 YNFKEQ. CDR3 nucleotides: TGTGCCAGCAGCCCCCTGAATCCCCCCGATACGCAGTATTTT. Amino acid sequence: CASSPLNPPDTQYF.

This clonotype was detected a few times. The V call is TRBV30, the J call TRBJ2-3; 9 nucleotides align to TRBD2. The CDR3 consists of 17 residues. Losses at the gene ends were 3 bases for V and 2 bases for J; bases not matched to a gene: 12. Germline V gene data show CDR1 as GTSNPN and CDR2 as SVGIG (reference sequence). The CDR3 loop reads CAWSAPSGGGATDTQYF. The DNA of the CDR3 is TGTGCCTGGAGCGCACCCTCGGGCGGGGGGGCCACAGATACGCAGTATTTT.